The subject of this entry is one T cell receptor (beta chain). Its specificity is unknown. The data were obtained in a study of T cell responses to AZD1222 COVID-19 vaccine. Looking at the study overall: Investigators merged groups given second doses at roughly 4 or roughly 12 weeks. Findings and caveats of the study: Nearly half of spike-specific TCRs reportedly go after variant regions that carry no mutations. Just a handful of AZD1222 recipients were seropositive at baseline.

Profiling relied on immunoSEQ multiplex PCR, and the TCRdb table lists in-frame clones only, not all of them. The table lists tens of thousands of clones, around 87% of them singletons, with under 30% in the top ten. The sequences come from peripheral blood, collected on day 0 of AZD1222 vaccination. The origin of this receptor is an adult in good health.

This CDR3 is CASSRQPNSYEQYF. CDR3 bases: TGTGCCAGCAGTCGACAGCCGAACTCCTACGAGCAGTACTTC. The rearrangement uses TRBV6-5 and TRBJ2-7, with TRBD1 as a possible D gene (5 bases). CDR3 length: 14 residues. Trimming removed 5 bases from V and 0 bases from J, with 11 bases in between. Germline V gene data show CDR1 as MNHEY and CDR2 as SVGAGI.